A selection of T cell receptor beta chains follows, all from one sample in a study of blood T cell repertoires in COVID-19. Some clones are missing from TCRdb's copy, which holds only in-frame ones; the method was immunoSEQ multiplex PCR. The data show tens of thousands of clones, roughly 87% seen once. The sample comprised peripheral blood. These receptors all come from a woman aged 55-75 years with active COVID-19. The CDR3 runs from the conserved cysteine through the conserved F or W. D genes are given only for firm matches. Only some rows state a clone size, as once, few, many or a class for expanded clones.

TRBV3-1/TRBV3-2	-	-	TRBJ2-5	CASSQAGGEETQYF	TGTGCCAGCAGCCAAGCAGGAGGGGAGGAGACCCAGTACTTC
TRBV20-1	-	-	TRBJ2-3	CSASDPLLGDTQYF	TGCAGTGCTAGTGACCCCCTACTTGGAGATACGCAGTATTTT
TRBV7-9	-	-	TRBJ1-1	CASSLGREAEAFF	TGTGCCAGCAGCTTAGGGAGGGAGGCTGAAGCTTTCTTT
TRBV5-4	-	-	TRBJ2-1	CASSFLPGEQFF	TGTGCCAGCAGCTTCCTGCCGGGGGAGCAGTTCTTC
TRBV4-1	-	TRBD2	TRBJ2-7	CASSQGPGTSGSYEQYF	TGCGCCAGCAGCCAAGGCCCCGGGACTAGCGGCTCCTACGAGCAGTACTTC
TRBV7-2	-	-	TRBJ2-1	CASSLLFANEQFF	TGTGCCAGCAGCTTGCTCTTTGCGAATGAGCAGTTCTTC
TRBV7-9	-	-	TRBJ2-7	CASSPQWEQYF	TGTGCCAGCAGCCCCCAGTGGGAGCAGTACTTC
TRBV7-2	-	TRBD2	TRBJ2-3	CAITSGRGGTDTQYF	TGTGCCATTACCAGCGGGAGAGGGGGCACAGATACGCAGTATTTT
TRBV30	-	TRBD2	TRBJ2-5	CAWSTGLAGVETQYF	TGTGCCTGGAGTACGGGACTAGCGGGGGTAGAGACCCAGTACTTC
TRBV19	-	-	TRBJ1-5	CASSFPTPPYSNQPQHF	TGTGCCAGTAGTTTCCCGACTCCTCCCTATAGCAATCAGCCCCAGCATTTT
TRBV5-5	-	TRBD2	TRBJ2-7	CASSSGGNLRDEQYF	TGTGCCAGCAGCTCGGGAGGGAACCTCCGGGACGAGCAGTACTTC
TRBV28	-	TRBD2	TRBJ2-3	CASTPPGLGTDTQYF	TGTGCCAGCACCCCTCCGGGACTAGGTACAGATACGCAGTATTTT
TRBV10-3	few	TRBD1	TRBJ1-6	CAIRRGRESPLHF	TGTGCCATCAGGAGGGGGCGAGAATCACCCCTCCACTTT
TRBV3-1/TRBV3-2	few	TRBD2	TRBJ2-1	CASSHSGEGYNEQFF	TGTGCCAGCAGCCATTCGGGGGAGGGCTACAATGAGCAGTTCTTC
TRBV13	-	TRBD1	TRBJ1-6	CASSLRGHNSPLHF	TGTGCCAGCAGCTTAAGGGGGCATAATTCACCCCTCCACTTT
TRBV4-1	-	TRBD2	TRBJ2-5	CASSQETTAGRISETQYF	TGCGCCAGCAGCCAAGAGACGACAGCGGGGCGTATCTCGGAGACCCAGTACTTC
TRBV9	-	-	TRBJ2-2	CASSVVSVPTGELFF	TGTGCCAGCAGCGTAGTTTCAGTCCCCACCGGGGAGCTGTTTTTT
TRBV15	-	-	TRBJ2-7	CATSRGAGRSSYEQYF	TGTGCCACCAGCAGGGGAGCGGGTAGGAGCTCCTACGAGCAGTACTTC
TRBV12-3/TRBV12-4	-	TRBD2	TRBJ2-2	CASGLAGPGELFF	TGTGCCAGCGGACTAGCGGGACCCGGGGAGCTGTTTTTT
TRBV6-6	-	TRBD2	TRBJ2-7	CASSLRGAVYEQYF	TGTGCCAGCAGTTTGCGGGGGGCCGTTTACGAGCAGTACTTC
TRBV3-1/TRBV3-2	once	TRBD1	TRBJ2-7	CASSQGQGAREQYF	TGTGCCAGCAGCCAAGGGCAGGGGGCTCGCGAGCAGTACTTC
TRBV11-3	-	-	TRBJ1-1	CASSLQGDFGDAFF	TGTGCCAGCAGCTTACAAGGGGACTTCGGCGATGCTTTCTTT
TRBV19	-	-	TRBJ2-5	CASSGGSMTSRWVVPAETQYF	TGTGCCAGTAGTGGGGGGAGTATGACTTCACGGTGGGTCGTACCCGCAGAGACCCAGTACTTC
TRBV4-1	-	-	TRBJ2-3	CASSQVPTSTDTQYF	TGCGCCAGCAGCCAAGTCCCTACTAGCACAGATACGCAGTATTTT
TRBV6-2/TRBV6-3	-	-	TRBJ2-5	CASRPSYQETQYF	TGTGCCAGCCGCCCCTCGTACCAAGAGACCCAGTACTTC
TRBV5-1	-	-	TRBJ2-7	CASSLDSNYYEQYF	TGCGCCAGCAGCTTAGACTCCAACTACTACGAGCAGTACTTC
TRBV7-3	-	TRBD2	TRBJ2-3	CASSLHGRGGMDTQYF	TGTGCCAGCAGCTTACATGGTCGGGGGGGCATGGATACGCAGTATTTT
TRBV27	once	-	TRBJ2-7	CASSLTGTYEQYF	TGTGCCAGCAGTTTGACAGGAACCTACGAGCAGTACTTC
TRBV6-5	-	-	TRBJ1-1	CAISRGKNTEAFF	TGTGCCATCTCGCGGGGAAAGAACACTGAAGCTTTCTTT
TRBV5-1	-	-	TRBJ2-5	CASSPETRIQETQYF	TGCGCCAGCAGCCCGGAGACCCGGATACAAGAGACCCAGTACTTC
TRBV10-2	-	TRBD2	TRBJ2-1	CASGASWGGSYNEQFF	TGCGCCAGCGGGGCCTCATGGGGGGGGTCCTACAATGAGCAGTTCTTC
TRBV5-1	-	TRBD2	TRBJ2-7	CASSLGTSGSSYEQYF	TGCGCCAGCAGCCTGGGGACTAGCGGTAGCTCCTACGAGCAGTACTTC
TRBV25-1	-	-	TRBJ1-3	CASSERSGASGNTIYF	TGTGCCAGCAGTGAACGGTCAGGGGCTTCGGGAAACACCATATATTTT
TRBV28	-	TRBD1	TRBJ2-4	CASSATWTGEVHIQYF	TGTGCCAGCAGTGCGACCTGGACAGGGGAAGTTCACATTCAGTACTTC
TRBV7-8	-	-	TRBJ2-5	CASSPRETQYF	TGTGCCAGCAGCCCCCGGGAGACCCAGTACTTC
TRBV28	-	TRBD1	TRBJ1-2	CASSPYRGDYGYTF	TGTGCCAGCAGTCCATACAGGGGAGACTATGGCTACACCTTC
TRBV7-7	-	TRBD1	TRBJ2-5	CASSLGQGVKTQYF	TGTGCCAGCAGCTTAGGTCAGGGGGTGAAGACCCAGTACTTC
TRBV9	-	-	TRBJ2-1	CASSVGAGKYNEQFF	TGTGCCAGCAGCGTAGGAGCAGGGAAATACAATGAGCAGTTCTTC
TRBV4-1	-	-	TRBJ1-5	CASSQESEYSNQPQHF	TGCGCCAGCAGCCAAGAATCCGAGTATAGCAATCAGCCCCAGCATTTT
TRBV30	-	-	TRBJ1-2	CAWSSLLANYGYTF	TGTGCCTGGAGTTCACTGCTAGCTAACTATGGCTACACCTTC
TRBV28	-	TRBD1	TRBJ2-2	CASGFSGQANTGELFF	TGTGCCAGCGGATTTAGTGGACAGGCGAACACCGGGGAGCTGTTTTTT
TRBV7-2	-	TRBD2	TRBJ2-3	CASRLKAGASADTQYF	TGTGCCAGCAGATTAAAAGCGGGAGCTTCCGCAGATACGCAGTATTTT
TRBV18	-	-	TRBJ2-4	CASSPVQVLAKNIQYF	TGTGCCAGCTCACCGGTTCAGGTACTAGCCAAAAACATTCAGTACTTC
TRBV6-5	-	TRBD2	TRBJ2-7	CASSYSMAGGPYEQYF	TGTGCCAGCAGTTACTCGATGGCGGGGGGGCCCTACGAGCAGTACTTC
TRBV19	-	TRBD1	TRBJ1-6	CAVYRGLDSPLHF	TGTGCCGTATACAGGGGGCTGGATTCACCCCTCCACTTT
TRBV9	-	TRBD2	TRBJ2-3	CASSVGLALDTQYF	TGTGCCAGCAGCGTAGGACTAGCCCTCGATACGCAGTATTTT
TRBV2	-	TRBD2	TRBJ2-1	CASSDGLAAYNEQFF	TGTGCCAGCAGTGATGGACTAGCCGCCTACAATGAGCAGTTCTTC
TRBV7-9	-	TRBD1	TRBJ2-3	CASSRTTGYRTDTQYF	TGTGCCAGCAGCAGAACGACAGGGTATCGCACAGATACGCAGTATTTT
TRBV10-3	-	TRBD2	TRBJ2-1	CATELAGVGSYNEQFF	TGTGCCACAGAATTGGCGGGAGTGGGCTCCTACAATGAGCAGTTCTTC
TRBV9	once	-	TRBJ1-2	CASSVDLMGANGYTF	TGTGCCAGCAGCGTAGATCTCATGGGGGCGAATGGCTACACCTTC
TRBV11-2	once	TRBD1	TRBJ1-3	CASSDGTGDGSGNTIYF	TGTGCCAGCAGCGACGGGACAGGCGATGGCTCTGGAAACACCATATATTTT
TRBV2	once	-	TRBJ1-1	CASSLSIPGNTEAFF	TGTGCCAGCAGTCTATCCATCCCAGGGAACACTGAAGCTTTCTTT
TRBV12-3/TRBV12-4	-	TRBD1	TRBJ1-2	CASRRQGEYGYTF	TGTGCCAGCAGACGACAGGGCGAGTATGGCTACACCTTC
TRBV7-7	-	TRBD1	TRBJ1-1	CASSLGDRGLSTEAFF	TGTGCCAGCAGCTTAGGAGACAGGGGGCTCAGCACTGAAGCTTTCTTT
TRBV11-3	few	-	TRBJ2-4	CASSLGGGAKNIQYF	TGTGCCAGCAGCTTAGGCGGCGGCGCCAAAAACATTCAGTACTTC